The TCR beta chain described here comes from a study of OX40 agonist ivuxolimab in advanced cancers. Sequenced by immunoSEQ multiplex PCR; TCRdb stores in-frame clones only, minus some. The table has approximately 82,000 clones, approximately 87% seen once; the top ten hold less than 0.7%. CDR3 length equals 13 residues. From germline, CDR1 is SGHVS and CDR2 FNYEAQ. The source is an adult with an advanced solid tumor such as melanoma, head and neck, liver or kidney cancer. The gene calls are TRBV7-6 and TRBJ2-5; D unclear. Sequenced here: CD4+ or CD8+ T cells sorted from blood, sampled in a trial of the OX40 agonist ivuxolimab. CDR3: CDRPEGYQETQYF. The CDR3, as DNA: TGTGACCGGCCGGAAGGGTACCAAGAGACCCAGTACTTC.